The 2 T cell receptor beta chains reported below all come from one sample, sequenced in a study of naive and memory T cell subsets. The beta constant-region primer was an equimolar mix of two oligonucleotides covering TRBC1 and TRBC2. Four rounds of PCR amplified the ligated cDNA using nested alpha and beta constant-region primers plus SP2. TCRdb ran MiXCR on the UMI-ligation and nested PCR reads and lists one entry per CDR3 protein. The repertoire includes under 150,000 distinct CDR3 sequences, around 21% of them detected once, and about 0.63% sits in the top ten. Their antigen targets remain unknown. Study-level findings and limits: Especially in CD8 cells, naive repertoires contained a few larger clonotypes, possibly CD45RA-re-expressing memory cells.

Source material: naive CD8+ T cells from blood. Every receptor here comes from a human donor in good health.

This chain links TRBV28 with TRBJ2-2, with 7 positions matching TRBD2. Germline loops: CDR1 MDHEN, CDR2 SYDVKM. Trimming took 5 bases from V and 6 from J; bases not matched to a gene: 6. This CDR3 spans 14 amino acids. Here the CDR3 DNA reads TGTGCCAGCAGTCTAACTACTAGCGCCGGGGAGCTGTTTTTT. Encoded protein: CASSLTTSAGELFF.

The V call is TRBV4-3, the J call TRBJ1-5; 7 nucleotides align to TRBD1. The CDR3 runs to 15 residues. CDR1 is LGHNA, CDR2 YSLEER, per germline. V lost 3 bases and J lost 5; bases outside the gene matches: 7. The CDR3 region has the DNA TGCGCCAGCAGCCATCACGCCAGGGGGGATCAGCCCCAGCATTTT. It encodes CASSHHARGDQPQHF.